A single sample is the source of the 20 T cell receptor beta chains below, sequenced in a study of T cell responses to AZD1222 COVID-19 vaccine. Using immunoSEQ multiplex PCR, the repertoire was profiled, and TCRdb retains in-frame clones only, with some absent. The sample lists some 250,000 clones; roughly 93% were seen once. The specimen was peripheral blood, collected 28 days after the second AZD1222 dose. The receptors were gathered from an adult who received the AZD1222 COVID-19 vaccine.

In the case of this clone: Mismatch with germline at one junction end may stem from a read error. The gene calls are TRBV7-7 and TRBJ2-5, with D tentatively TRBD1 (6 bases). There are 16 residues in the CDR3. The V gene's germline CDR1 is SSHAT and CDR2 FNYEAQ (reference sequence). As DNA, the CDR3 is TGTGCTAGCAGCCTTACGGGGTTCAGGGGAGCGGAGACCCAGTACTTC. Its protein product is CASSLTGFRGAETQYF.

This clone came up once. The chain is built from TRBV28 and TRBJ1-4, with 7 bases identical to TRBD1. Germline-derived CDR1 and CDR2 are MDHEN and SYDVKM. V shed 6 bases and J 7 bases; nucleotides not matched to a gene: 8. This CDR3 has 14 amino acids. CDR3 loop: CASSPGTEGEKLFF. In DNA, the CDR3 is TGTGCCAGCAGCCCCGGGACAGAGGGTGAAAAACTGTTTTTT.

The chain is built from TRBV28 and TRBJ2-5; 10 bases agree with TRBD1. Looked up from germline, CDR1 is MDHEN and CDR2 is SYDVKM. The trim removed 5 bases at V and 5 bases at J, leaving 11 bases unmatched. There are 16 residues in the CDR3. The CDR3 nucleotides are TGTGCCAGCAGTCCCACCGGGACAGGGGACGCGGAGACCCAGTACTTC. Protein: CASSPTGTGDAETQYF.

This clone showed up just once. The chain links TRBV6-2 or TRBV6-3 to TRBJ1-2; D uncertain. The V gene's germline CDR1 is MNHEY and CDR2 SVGEGT. The CDR3 loop spans 13 amino acids. The V end was cut by 4 bases, the J end by 2 bases, with 8 bases between. Written as DNA, the CDR3 is TGTGCCAGCAGTTCGTCGACGAACTATGGCTACACCTTC. Translating it yields CASSSSTNYGYTF.

This CDR3 is CASSSGRANYGYTF. CDR3 nucleotide sequence: TGTGCCAGCAGCTCCGGACGGGCTAACTATGGCTACACCTTC. This chain joins TRBV7-2 and TRBJ1-2; no definite D call. The CDR3 covers 14 residues. Germline CDR1 and CDR2: SGHTA and FQGNSA. V lost 4 bases and J 0 bases, leaving 9 bases between the germline ends.

The chain carries TRBV7-2 and TRBJ1-2; 9 bases are shared with TRBD1. The germline V gene has CDR1 SGHTA and CDR2 FQGNSA. Trimming cost V 1 base and J 4 bases; bases outside gene matches: 7. The CDR3 totals 16 residues. Here the CDR3 DNA reads TGTGCCAGCAGCTTAGGGCACAGGGGGCGCACCTATGGCTACACCTTC. Translated, it gives CASSLGHRGRTYGYTF.

This clone was seen only once. V and J are TRBV19 and TRBJ2-5, with 9 bases lining up with TRBD2. CDR3 length: 13 amino acids. Trimming at V came to 6 bases and at J to 7 bases, leaving 6 bases not matched to a gene. The germline CDR1 and CDR2 sequences are LNHDA and SQIVND (reference sequence). This chain's CDR3 is CASRRGREGTQYF. CDR3 nucleotide sequence: TGTGCCAGTAGACGAGGGCGGGAGGGGACCCAGTACTTC.

The CDR3 region has the DNA TGTGCCAGTAGTGCAGCCTTGCAGCCCCAGCATTTT. It yields the protein CASSAALQPQHF. The chain employs TRBV19 and TRBJ1-5; no reliable D call. CDR1 is LNHDA and CDR2 is SQIVND in the germline V gene (reference sequence). This CDR3 region has 12 residues. V lost 5 bases and J 7 bases, leaving 9 bases between the germline ends. Based on the CDR3 plus reference TRBV19 and TRBJ1-5, the full variable domain is DGGITQSPKYLFRKEGQNVTLSCEQNLNHDAMYWYRQDPGQGLRLIYYSQIVNDFQKGDIAEGYSVSREKKESFPLTVTSAQKNPTAFYLCASSAALQPQHFGDGTRLSIL.

The chain links TRBV7-9 to TRBJ1-5; D gene uncertain. This CDR3 is 14 amino acids long. Germline CDR1 reads SEHNR; CDR2 reads FQNEAQ (reference sequence). The germline V and J ends were trimmed by 4 bases and 0 bases, with 7 bases remaining between them. CDR3 bases: TGTGCCAGCAGCTGGCTAGGTAGCAATCAGCCCCAGCATTTT. Translated, it gives CASSWLGSNQPQHF.

The chain links TRBV19 to TRBJ2-3; D is ambiguous. CDR1 LNHDA and CDR2 SQIVND come from the germline V gene (reference sequence). Trimming cost V 9 bases and J 0 bases, with 4 bases left between them. This CDR3 has 11 amino acids. The CDR3: CARTSTDTQYF. The CDR3 nucleotides read TGTGCCAGGACTAGCACAGATACGCAGTATTTT. The whole variable domain, filled in from reference TRBV19 and TRBJ2-3, reads DGGITQSPKYLFRKEGQNVTLSCEQNLNHDAMYWYRQDPGQGLRLIYYSQIVNDFQKGDIAEGYSVSREKKESFPLTVTSAQKNPTAFYLCARTSTDTQYFGPGTRLTVL.

J is TRBJ1-2 and V is TRBV7-2; D possibly corresponds to TRBD1 (6 bases). The CDR3 length is 13 residues. The V gene lost 7 bases and the J gene lost 4 bases, with 13 bases spanning the gap. The V gene's germline CDR1 is SGHTA and CDR2 FQGNSA. CDR3 sequence (DNA): TGTGCCAGCAAGATCAGGGGATTCTATGGCTACACCTTC. Its protein product is CASKIRGFYGYTF.

This clone is a singleton in its sample. The J gene is TRBJ2-7, the V gene TRBV7-9, with 11 bases fitting TRBD1. This CDR3 spans 16 amino acids. Germline assignment: CDR1 SEHNR and CDR2 FQNEAQ (reference sequence). The V segment lost 2 bases and the J segment 3 bases; nucleotides outside the gene matches: 6. This CDR3 is CASSLPPGQGGYEQYF. CDR3 in DNA: TGTGCCAGCAGCTTACCACCGGGACAGGGGGGCTACGAGCAGTACTTC.

The V and J genes are TRBV5-1 and TRBJ2-1; no clear D gene. The CDR3 covers 17 residues. In germline, CDR1 is SGHRS, CDR2 YFSETQ. V dropped 4 bases and J dropped 0 bases, with 17 bases sitting between them. In nucleotides, the CDR3 is TGCGCCAGCAGCGTACCTCAGACGCAGTCCTCCTACAATGAGCAGTTCTTC. Translating it yields CASSVPQTQSSYNEQFF. The full variable domain, in which reference TRBV5-1 and TRBJ2-1 provide the parts outside the CDR3, is KAGVTQTPRYLIKTRGQQVTLSCSPISGHRSVSWYQQTPGQGLQFLFEYFSETQRNKGNFPGRFSGRQFSNSRSEMNVSTLELGDSALYLCASSVPQTQSSYNEQFFGPGTRLTVL.

The rearrangement joins TRBV2 to TRBJ1-2, with 9 positions matching TRBD1. J gave up 8 bases and V 7 bases, and 11 bases lay outside the gene matches. CDR3 length equals 14 residues. From germline, CDR1 is SNHLY and CDR2 FYNNEI. CDR3 nucleotides: TGTGCCAGCACCAAAAGGGGACAGGGCGAGGGCTACACCTTC. It encodes CASTKRGQGEGYTF.

CDR3 protein: CASSETQGLEKLFF. In DNA, the CDR3 is TGTGCCAGTAGTGAGACGCAGGGTCTTGAAAAACTGTTTTTT. The genes are TRBV19 and TRBJ1-4, with D maybe TRBD1 (5 bases). The V end lost 5 bases, the J end lost 7 bases, and 14 bases lay between the germline ends. This CDR3 comprises 14 residues. The germline V gene has CDR1 LNHDA and CDR2 SQIVND (reference sequence).

This rearrangement joins TRBV5-8 to TRBJ1-2, with D perhaps TRBD1 (5 bases). The CDR3 spans 15 residues. Trimming stripped 3 bases from V and 2 bases from J, with 14 bases between. Germline V lookup: CDR1 SGHTS, CDR2 YDEGEE. CDR3 nucleotides: TGTGCCAGCAGCTCGACGAGACAGAGGAACTATGGCTACACCTTC. This translates into CASSSTRQRNYGYTF.

The chain combines TRBV4-1 with TRBJ1-3; D not certain. Germline assignment: CDR1 MGHRA and CDR2 YSYEKL. This CDR3 region has 18 residues. Trimming removed 0 bases from V and 7 bases from J, with 22 bases in between. The chain's CDR3 is CASSQDGSPGRAGNTIYF. The DNA of the CDR3 is TGCGCCAGCAGCCAAGATGGGTCCCCGGGCCGGGCGGGGAACACCATATATTTT.

This chain joins TRBV6-5 and TRBJ1-5, with no clear D. The ends were cut back, 4 bases at V and 2 bases at J, with 9 bases in the middle. CDR1 MNHEY and CDR2 SVGAGI come from the germline V gene. CDR3 size: 14 residues. For the CDR3, the DNA is TGTGCCAGCAGTTGGACCCATGGCAATCAGCCCCAGCATTTT. Its protein product is CASSWTHGNQPQHF.

This clone was detected only once. This sequence joins TRBV7-9 and TRBJ1-5, with D hard to call. The V gene's germline CDR1 is SEHNR and CDR2 FQNEAQ (reference sequence). This CDR3 contains 13 residues. The ends were cut back, 1 base at V and 6 bases at J, with 7 bases in the middle. CDR3 nucleotides: TGTGCCAGCAGCTTAGGGGTGGCTCAGCCCCAGCATTTT. This codes for CASSLGVAQPQHF.

The chain joins TRBV11-3 to TRBJ2-1, with 8 bases matching TRBD2. J lost 4 bases, V lost 8 bases, and 7 bases had no gene match. The germline gives CDR1 SGHNT, CDR2 YENEEA. There are 14 residues in the CDR3. CDR3 in DNA: TGTGCCAGCGCTCGGGGGGGCCCTTACAATGAGCAGTTCTTC. The encoded protein is CASARGGPYNEQFF.